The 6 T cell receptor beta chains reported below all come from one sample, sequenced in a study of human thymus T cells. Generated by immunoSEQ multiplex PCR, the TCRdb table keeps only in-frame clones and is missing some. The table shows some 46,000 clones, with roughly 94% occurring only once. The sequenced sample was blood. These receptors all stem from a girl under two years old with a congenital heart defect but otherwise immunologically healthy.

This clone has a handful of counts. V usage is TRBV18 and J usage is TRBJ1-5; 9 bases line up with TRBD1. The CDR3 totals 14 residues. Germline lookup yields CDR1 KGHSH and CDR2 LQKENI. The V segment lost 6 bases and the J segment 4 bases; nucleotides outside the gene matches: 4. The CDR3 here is CASSEGTGNQPQHF. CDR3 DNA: TGTGCCAGCTCGGAAGGGACAGGGAATCAGCCCCAGCATTTT.

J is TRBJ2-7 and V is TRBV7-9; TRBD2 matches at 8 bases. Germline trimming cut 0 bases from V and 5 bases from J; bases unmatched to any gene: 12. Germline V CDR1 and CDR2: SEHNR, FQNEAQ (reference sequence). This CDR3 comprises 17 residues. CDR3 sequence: CASSLALGLGGSHEQYF. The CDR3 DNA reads TGTGCCAGCAGCTTAGCGCTGGGACTAGGGGGGTCGCACGAGCAGTACTTC.

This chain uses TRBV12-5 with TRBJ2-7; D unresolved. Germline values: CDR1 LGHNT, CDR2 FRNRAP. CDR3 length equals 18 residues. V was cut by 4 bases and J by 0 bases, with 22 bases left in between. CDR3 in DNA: TGTGCTAGTGGTTGTACCTCCCGTGGGCTTCCATGCTCCTACGAGCAGTACTTC. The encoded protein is CASGCTSRGLPCSYEQYF.

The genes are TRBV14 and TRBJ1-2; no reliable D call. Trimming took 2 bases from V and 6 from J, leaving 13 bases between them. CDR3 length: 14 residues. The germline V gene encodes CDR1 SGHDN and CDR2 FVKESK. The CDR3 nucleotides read TGTGCCAGCAGCCAACAAACCTATAGCCATGGCTACACCTTC. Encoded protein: CASSQQTYSHGYTF.

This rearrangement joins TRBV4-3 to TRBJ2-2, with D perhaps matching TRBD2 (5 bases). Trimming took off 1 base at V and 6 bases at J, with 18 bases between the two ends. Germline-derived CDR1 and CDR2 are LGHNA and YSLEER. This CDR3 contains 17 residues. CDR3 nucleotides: TGCGCCAGCAGCCAAGGGAGAGGTAGCCCGGGATCCGGGGAGCTGTTTTTT. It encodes CASSQGRGSPGSGELFF.

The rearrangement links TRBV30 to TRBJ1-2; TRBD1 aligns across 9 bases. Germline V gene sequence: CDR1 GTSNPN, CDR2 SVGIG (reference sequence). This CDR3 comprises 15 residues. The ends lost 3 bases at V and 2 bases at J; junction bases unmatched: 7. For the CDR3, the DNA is TGTGCCTGGAGGGACACCGGGACAGGGAACTATGGCTACACCTTC. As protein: CAWRDTGTGNYGYTF.